These 18 T cell receptor beta chains were all obtained from the same sample, sequenced in a study of metastatic and nonmetastatic thyroid tumors. TCRdb re-called clones from the PCR reads using MiXCR. The sample consists of 35,000 to 50,000 clones, 9% to 13% of them appearing once. All patients were treatment-naive before thyroid surgery. Sequencing was done on a sample of blood. The source of these receptors is a male donor with papillary thyroid cancer or a benign thyroid nodule (not recorded which). Some clones in this sample may be carry-over from other donors' samples.

A note on this clone: A read error is possible here, since a much larger clone lies one base away. The rearrangement uses TRBV10-2 and TRBJ1-1; D ambiguous. Trimming cost V 6 bases and J 4 bases, with 21 bases left between them. The CDR3 is 16 amino acids. Germline V CDR1 and CDR2: WSHSY, SAAADI. CDR3 amino acids: CASRHTLVGSLTEAFF. CDR3 DNA: TGCGCCAGCAGACACACTCTTGTAGGGAGCCTCACTGAAGCTTTCTTT.

By share of the sample, this clone is medium-sized. This chain joins TRBV28 and TRBJ2-7, with D perhaps TRBD1 or TRBD2 (5 bases each). Germline CDR1 MDHEN, CDR2 SYDVKM. CDR3 size: 14 residues. Trimming took 2 bases from V and 2 from J, leaving 10 bases between them. The CDR3 nucleotides are TGTGCCAGCAGTTTAGGGCAGGGACCCTACGAGCAGTACTTC. Translation: CASSLGQGPYEQYF.

This clone occurred many times. The chain has TRBV20-1 and TRBJ2-7; TRBD2 matches at 14 bases. V lost 5 bases and J lost 6; bases outside the gene matches: 6. CDR1 and CDR2 from the germline V gene are DFQATT and SNEGSKA (reference sequence). This CDR3 comprises 14 residues. The chain's CDR3 is CSAGTSGSASEQYF. The CDR3 region has the DNA TGCAGTGCTGGGACTAGCGGGAGTGCTTCCGAGCAGTACTTC.

In its sample, this clone was seen many times. This sequence joins TRBV12-3 or TRBV12-4 and TRBJ1-5; TRBD1 might be the D (5 bases). This CDR3 has 15 residues. V lost 5 bases to trimming and J lost 0 bases, with 11 bases between them. The CDR3 here is CASSRDRGSNQPQHF. The CDR3 DNA reads TGTGCCAGCAGTCGAGACAGAGGTAGCAATCAGCCCCAGCATTTT.

The chain recombines TRBV20-1 with TRBJ1-1; TRBD1 agrees at 7 bases. V trimming: 0 bases; J trimming: 4 bases; junction bases outside the gene matches: 11. The CDR3 is 16 amino acids. Germline CDR1 reads DFQATT; CDR2 reads SNEGSKA (reference sequence). Here the CDR3 reads CSARDGKGASGTEAFF. In DNA form, the CDR3 reads TGCAGTGCTAGAGATGGGAAGGGGGCGTCGGGCACTGAAGCTTTCTTT.

This clone has at least ten counts. This sequence joins TRBV9 and TRBJ2-3; D gene unclear. V lost 0 bases, J lost 2 bases, and 10 bases lay in between. This CDR3 spans 15 amino acids. Germline lookup yields CDR1 SGDLS and CDR2 YYNGEE. The CDR3: CASSVGSENTDTQYF. CDR3 bases: TGTGCCAGCAGCGTAGGGAGCGAAAACACAGATACGCAGTATTTT. Together with reference TRBV9 and TRBJ2-3, the CDR3 gives the full variable domain: DSGVTQTPKHLITATGQRVTLRCSPRSGDLSVYWYQQSLDQGLQFLIQYYNGEERAKGNILERFSAQQFPDLHSELNLSSLELGDSALYFCASSVGSENTDTQYFGPGTRLTVL.

The rearrangement uses TRBV20-1 and TRBJ2-3; tentative D call: TRBD1 (6 bases). The CDR3 extends over 17 amino acids. Germline CDR1 reads DFQATT; CDR2 reads SNEGSKA (reference sequence). Trimming took off 5 bases at V and 0 bases at J, with 21 bases between the two ends. DNA of the CDR3: TGCAGTGCTCCCGACAGGAGAAAATTATCTAGCACAGATACGCAGTATTTT. Its protein is CSAPDRRKLSSTDTQYF.

The table lists this clone with many counts. This sequence joins TRBV2 and TRBJ1-6; 7 bases are shared with TRBD1. CDR1 and CDR2 (germline): SNHLY, FYNNEI. V lost 4 bases and J lost 7; bases outside the gene matches: 7. The CDR3 spans 15 residues. The CDR3 sequence is CASSGPGQLNSPLHF. The CDR3 DNA is TGTGCCAGCAGTGGTCCGGGACAGCTAAATTCACCCCTCCACTTT.

In its sample, this clone was seen many times. This chain uses TRBV9 with TRBJ2-5; 7 nucleotides agree with TRBD1. Germline assignment: CDR1 SGDLS and CDR2 YYNGEE. This CDR3 region has 16 residues. With 4 bases clipped from V and 2 bases from J, the junction kept 11 bases outside the gene matches. The CDR3 reads CASSISDRIGQETQYF. CDR3 bases: TGTGCCAGCAGCATTTCGGACAGGATAGGACAAGAGACCCAGTACTTC.

This clone was picked up many times. The rearrangement uses TRBV20-1 and TRBJ2-5; the D is unclear. Per germline, CDR1 DFQATT and CDR2 SNEGSKA (reference sequence). The CDR3 is 13 amino acids. With 6 bases removed from V and 2 bases from J, the gap between germline ends came to 13 bases. The CDR3 region has the DNA TGCAGTGCCCCGGTCAGGCAGCAAGAGACCCAGTACTTC. This encodes CSAPVRQQETQYF.

This clone was found many times. The chain links TRBV27 to TRBJ2-1; TRBD2 matches 12 bases. Germline loops: CDR1 MNHEY, CDR2 SMNVEV (reference sequence). The CDR3 runs to 14 residues. The CDR3 DNA reads as TGTGCGTCGACTAGCGGGAGTCCCTACAATGAGCAGTTCTTC. Encoded protein: CASTSGSPYNEQFF.

At least ten counts were recorded for this clone. One end of the junction fails to match germline, which may point to a read error. The gene calls are TRBV12-3 or TRBV12-4 and TRBJ2-7; TRBD2 matches at 9 bases. This CDR3 comprises 16 residues. The CDR3 loop reads CASSLGLAGISDEQYF. CDR3 DNA: TGTGCCAGCAGTTTAGGGCTAGCGGGAATCTCCGACGAGCAGTACTTC.

This clone occurred a few times. The CDR3 is CASSLSLVAGGLLGEETQYF. CDR3 nucleotides: TGTGCCAGCAGCTTGTCGCTCGTCGCGGGAGGGCTCTTGGGCGAAGAGACCCAGTACTTC. V and J are TRBV5-6 and TRBJ2-5; 9 nucleotides agree with TRBD2. V shed 1 base and J 3 bases; nucleotides not matched to a gene: 19. The CDR3 sequence is 20 residues long. Looked up from germline, CDR1 is SGHDT and CDR2 is YYEEEE.

This clone has a count of ten or more. This chain links TRBV28 with TRBJ1-2, with D uncertain. With 2 bases removed from V and 8 bases from J, the gap between germline ends came to 18 bases. This CDR3 has 15 amino acids. The germline gives CDR1 MDHEN, CDR2 SYDVKM. In DNA, the CDR3 is TGTGCCAGCAGTTTAGGGCCGCAGAGGACGGAGGGCTACACCTTC. Translated, it gives CASSLGPQRTEGYTF.

This clone was found many times. V is TRBV20-1 and J is TRBJ1-5, with D possibly matching TRBD1 (5 bases). Germline V lookup: CDR1 DFQATT, CDR2 SNEGSKA (reference sequence). V was cut by 1 base and J by 4 bases, with 11 bases left in between. The length of the CDR3 is 14 residues. Here the CDR3 DNA reads TGCAGTGCTAGAGGGTCAGGGCAGAATCAGCCCCAGCATTTT. Translation: CSARGSGQNQPQHF.

Many counts were recorded for this clone. The chain is built from TRBV28 and TRBJ1-2, with a tentative D call TRBD1 (5 bases). The CDR3 spans 15 residues. Deletions cut 4 bases from V and 1 base from J, with 13 bases between. Per germline, CDR1 MDHEN and CDR2 SYDVKM. CDR3 region: CASSSTAASNYGYTF. The CDR3 DNA reads as TGTGCCAGCAGTTCGACAGCCGCTAGTAACTATGGCTACACCTTC.

This clone was detected many times. This CDR3 is CASSPGLGSDTQYF. The DNA of the CDR3 is TGTGCCAGTAGTCCCGGACTAGGATCTGATACGCAGTATTTT. V and J are TRBV19 and TRBJ2-3; 7 bases are shared with TRBD2. The CDR3 length is 14 residues. Trimming cost V 5 bases and J 6 bases; bases outside gene matches: 8. Germline V gene lookup returns CDR1 LNHDA and CDR2 SQIVND (reference sequence).

In the case of this clone: A much larger clonotype is one base distant, so this may be a read error. This chain joins TRBV7-2 and TRBJ2-6, with TRBD1 matching 7 bases. This CDR3 has 15 amino acids. CDR1 and CDR2 from the germline V gene are SGHTA and FQGNSA. The CDR3 sequence: CASNGRQGGSNVLTF. CDR3 sequence (DNA): TGTGCCAGCAACGGCCGACAGGGTGGGTCCAACGTCCTGACTTTC.